Each of the 27 T cell receptor beta chains below was sequenced from the same sample in a study of cytomegalovirus exposure and HLA in healthy donors (dated by TCRdb to about 2017). Libraries were prepared through the immunoSEQ multiplex PCR assay. For the multiplex PCR, a mixture combining 60 forward primers for TCR Vbeta segments and 13 reverse primers for TCR Jbeta segments was used. The table comes from immuneACCESS by way of TCRdb, which keeps in-frame sequences with V and J called. Part of the clones is missing from these tables; in studies checked, under half for an unresolved V gene and the rest for unknown reasons. The sample table records around 150,000 clones; roughly four fifths of these occur just once. The ten most abundant clones make up 0.96% of the sample. Sequencing was done on a sample of PBMCs. Every receptor here comes from a girl aged 2 to 10 in good health and CMV-seropositive.

The genes are TRBV4-1 and TRBJ1-2; D remains unclear. This CDR3 comprises 13 residues. CDR1 MGHRA and CDR2 YSYEKL come from the germline V gene. The ends were cut back, 0 bases at V and 4 bases at J, with 6 bases in the middle. The CDR3 DNA reads TGCGCCAGCAGCCAAGATCGAGCCTATGGCTACACCTTC. Amino acid sequence: CASSQDRAYGYTF.

The V gene is TRBV5-1, the J gene TRBJ1-2; 7 nucleotides match TRBD1. Germline V gives CDR1 SGHRS, CDR2 YFSETQ. The CDR3 is 13 residues long. V was pared by 4 bases and J by 3 bases, with 3 bases of the junction left unmatched. The CDR3 DNA reads as TGCGCCAGCAGCGGCGGGACAGACTATGGCTACACCTTC. Residues: CASSGGTDYGYTF.

This chain joins TRBV4-1 and TRBJ2-1; 7 bases are a match to TRBD2. The junction had 3 bases not matched to a gene; V was cut back by 0 bases and J by 7 bases. CDR1 is MGHRA and CDR2 is YSYEKL in the germline V gene. This CDR3 has 14 amino acids. DNA of the CDR3: TGCGCCAGCAGCCAAGAGCGGGAGATTAATGAGCAGTTCTTC. Translated: CASSQEREINEQFF.

This clone was seen once. The chain couples TRBV27 to TRBJ2-1, with 11 nucleotides matching TRBD2. V was pared by 2 bases and J by 7 bases, with 4 bases of the junction left unmatched. The CDR3 covers 15 residues. Germline values: CDR1 MNHEY, CDR2 SMNVEV (reference sequence). CDR3: CASSLGLAGKNEQFF. DNA for the CDR3: TGTGCCAGCAGTTTAGGACTAGCGGGTAAGAATGAGCAGTTCTTC.

The gene calls are TRBV4-2 and TRBJ2-3; TRBD2 agrees at 12 bases. Germline V gene data show CDR1 as LGHNA and CDR2 as YNFKEQ. V was pared by 1 base and J by 4 bases, with 3 bases of the junction left unmatched. CDR3 size: 16 residues. CDR3: CASSQVLAGGSDTQYF. CDR3 nucleotides: TGTGCCAGCAGCCAAGTACTAGCGGGAGGTTCAGATACGCAGTATTTT.

The gene calls are TRBV28 and TRBJ2-5, with D unclear. This CDR3 spans 15 amino acids. Germline assignment: CDR1 MDHEN and CDR2 SYDVKM. V dropped 4 bases and J dropped 0 bases, with 12 bases sitting between them. This CDR3 reads CASSSSVTYQETQYF. CDR3 in DNA: TGTGCCAGCAGTTCCAGCGTCACTTACCAAGAGACCCAGTACTTC.

This chain joins TRBV5-1 and TRBJ2-5; D call uncertain. The CDR3 is made up of 11 amino acids. CDR1 and CDR2 (germline): SGHRS, YFSETQ. V gave up 2 bases and J gave up 5 bases, with 4 bases separating them. In DNA form, the CDR3 reads TGCGCCAGCAGCTTCAGGGAGACCCAGTACTTC. Translating it yields CASSFRETQYF.

A few counts support this clone. The DNA for the CDR3 is TGTGCCACCAGCAGCGTCAGGGGTCTCACTGAAGCTTTCTTT. Translated: CATSSVRGLTEAFF. The V and J genes are TRBV15 and TRBJ1-1; a weak D match, TRBD1 (6 bases). The V gene's germline CDR1 is LNHNV and CDR2 YYDKDF (reference sequence). The CDR3 totals 14 residues. The germline V and J ends were trimmed by 3 bases and 4 bases, with 12 bases remaining between them. Variable domain in full (rest from reference TRBV15 and TRBJ1-1): DAMVIQNPRYQVTQFGKPVTLSCSQTLNHNVMYWYQQKSSQAPKLLFHYYDKDFNNEADTPDNFQSRRPNTSFCFLDIRSPGLGDTAMYLCATSSVRGLTEAFFGQGTRLTVV.

V is TRBV4-1 and J is TRBJ1-5; D unclear. In germline, CDR1 is MGHRA, CDR2 YSYEKL. V lost 0 bases to trimming and J lost 5 bases, with 14 bases between them. The CDR3 spans 16 residues. The CDR3 sequence is CASSQEGRVPYQPQHF. CDR3 in DNA: TGCGCCAGCAGCCAAGAGGGGAGAGTTCCATATCAGCCCCAGCATTTT.

This clone was seen only once. The J gene is TRBJ1-1, the V gene TRBV30; D is undetermined. This CDR3 spans 12 amino acids. Germline V gives CDR1 GTSNPN, CDR2 SVGIG (reference sequence). Trimming pared 1 base from V and 3 bases from J, leaving 6 bases between. In nucleotides, the CDR3 is TGTGCCTGGAGTGCTCTCTACACTGAAGCTTTCTTT. Protein sequence: CAWSALYTEAFF. Drawing the rest from reference TRBV30 and TRBJ1-1, the complete variable domain is SQTIHQWPATLVQPVGSPLSLECTVEGTSNPNLYWYRQAAGRGLQLLFYSVGIGQISSEVPQNLSASRPQDRQFILSSKKLLLSDSGFYLCAWSALYTEAFFGQGTRLTVV.

This rearrangement joins TRBV4-1 to TRBJ1-2; tentative D call: TRBD1 (5 bases). Germline loops: CDR1 MGHRA, CDR2 YSYEKL. The CDR3 extends over 15 amino acids. Trimming removed 3 bases at V and 5 bases at J, with 16 bases between. As DNA, the CDR3 is TGCGCCAGCAGCCAGCCGGTTCGCGGACAATATGGCTACACCTTC. It translates to CASSQPVRGQYGYTF.

The rearrangement joins TRBV19 to TRBJ1-4; a weak D match, TRBD1 (5 bases). This CDR3 comprises 14 residues. V lost 7 bases, J lost 6 bases, and 15 bases lay in between. Germline assignment: CDR1 LNHDA and CDR2 SQIVND (reference sequence). CDR3 in DNA: TGTGCCAGTACTACAATGAGCAGGGATGAAAAACTGTTTTTT. Residues: CASTTMSRDEKLFF. Using reference TRBV19 and TRBJ1-4 for the parts outside the CDR3, the full variable domain is DGGITQSPKYLFRKEGQNVTLSCEQNLNHDAMYWYRQDPGQGLRLIYYSQIVNDFQKGDIAEGYSVSREKKESFPLTVTSAQKNPTAFYLCASTTMSRDEKLFFGSGTQLSVL.

The chain recombines TRBV6-1 with TRBJ2-2; 8 bases line up with TRBD1. Losses at the gene ends were 3 bases for V and 3 bases for J; bases not matched to a gene: 6. Germline V CDR1 and CDR2: MNHNS, SASEGT. This CDR3 is 16 amino acids long. CDR3 sequence: CASSEIPGQDTGELFF. Written as DNA, the CDR3 is TGTGCCAGCAGTGAGATACCGGGACAGGACACCGGGGAGCTGTTTTTT.

CDR3 sequence (DNA): TGTGCCTGGAGTGGAGGGAAAGCCTACAATGAGCAGTTCTTC. As protein: CAWSGGKAYNEQFF. The chain links TRBV30 to TRBJ2-1; tentative D call: TRBD2 (5 bases). V gave up 1 base and J gave up 2 bases, with 9 bases separating them. The CDR3 totals 14 residues. Per germline, CDR1 GTSNPN and CDR2 SVGIG (reference sequence).

The V gene is TRBV6-4, the J gene TRBJ2-2, with 8 bases fitting TRBD2. J gave up 7 bases and V 2 bases, and 3 bases lay outside the gene matches. Germline V gene lookup returns CDR1 MRHNA and CDR2 SNTAGT. The CDR3 length is 14 residues. The CDR3 DNA reads TGTGCCAGCAGTGACGGACTAGCAGGCGGGGAGCTGTTTTTT. Its translation is CASSDGLAGGELFF.

The CDR3 is CASSLGVSTGGEETQYF. The CDR3, as DNA: TGTGCCAGCAGCTTGGGAGTTTCGACAGGGGGGGAAGAGACCCAGTACTTC. This chain connects TRBV7-8 to TRBJ2-5, with TRBD1 matching over 9 bases. From germline, CDR1 is SGHVS and CDR2 FQNEAQ. The CDR3 sequence is 17 residues long. Trimming removed 3 bases from V and 3 bases from J; junction bases left unmatched: 11. The whole variable domain, filled in from reference TRBV7-8 and TRBJ2-5, reads GAGVSQSPRYKVAKRGQDVALRCDPISGHVSLFWYQQALGQGPEFLTYFQNEAQLDKSGLPSDRFFAERPEGSVSTLKIQRTQQEDSAVYLCASSLGVSTGGEETQYFGPGTRLLVL.

The chain links TRBV30 to TRBJ2-1; D may be TRBD2 (5 bases). The CDR3 runs 14 residues. V lost 2 bases and J lost 0, with 8 bases in between. Germline V gene data show CDR1 as GTSNPN and CDR2 as SVGIG (reference sequence). The CDR3 region is CAWSTGSSYNEQFF. The CDR3 region has the DNA TGTGCCTGGAGTACGGGGAGCTCCTACAATGAGCAGTTCTTC.

This chain joins TRBV9 and TRBJ1-5; D is perhaps TRBD1 (5 bases). Trimming pared 3 bases from V and 4 bases from J, leaving 11 bases between. Germline V gene lookup returns CDR1 SGDLS and CDR2 YYNGEE. CDR3 size: 14 residues. CDR3 in DNA: TGTGCCAGCAGCGAGTCGGGGGTGAATCAGCCCCAGCATTTT. It yields the protein CASSESGVNQPQHF. The entire variable domain, with the rest obtained from reference TRBV9 and TRBJ1-5, is as follows: DSGVTQTPKHLITATGQRVTLRCSPRSGDLSVYWYQQSLDQGLQFLIQYYNGEERAKGNILERFSAQQFPDLHSELNLSSLELGDSALYFCASSESGVNQPQHFGDGTRLSIL.

The V call is TRBV19, the J call TRBJ2-3, with a weak D call TRBD2 (5 bases). V lost 7 bases to trimming and J lost 2 bases, with 7 bases between them. CDR1 is LNHDA and CDR2 is SQIVND in the germline V gene (reference sequence). The CDR3 length is 12 residues. The DNA for the CDR3 is TGTGCCAGTACGGACTCCACAGATACGCAGTATTTT. The encoded protein is CASTDSTDTQYF.

The chain recombines TRBV30 with TRBJ1-2, with D perhaps TRBD1 (6 bases). The CDR3 spans 13 residues. V lost 3 bases to trimming and J lost 2 bases, with 10 bases between them. The germline gives CDR1 GTSNPN, CDR2 SVGIG (reference sequence). The CDR3 reads CAWSAGVNYGYTF. DNA of the CDR3: TGTGCCTGGAGCGCAGGGGTCAACTATGGCTACACCTTC.

The CDR3 region has the DNA TGCAGCGTCCATCGGGGCACCGGGGAGCTGTTTTTT. Translated, it gives CSVHRGTGELFF. The chain joins TRBV29-1 to TRBJ2-2; maybe TRBD2 (5 bases). The CDR3 covers 12 residues. Germline loops: CDR1 SQVTM, CDR2 ANQGSEA. V was clipped by 6 bases and J by 4 bases, with 9 bases between them.

This clone came up once. J is TRBJ2-3 and V is TRBV4-1, with 13 bases aligning to TRBD2. Germline trimming cut 2 bases from V and 4 bases from J; bases unmatched to any gene: 6. Germline V gives CDR1 MGHRA, CDR2 YSYEKL. This CDR3 region has 17 residues. CDR3: CASSQTTSGRAPDTQYF. Here the CDR3 DNA reads TGCGCCAGCAGCCAAACTACTAGCGGGAGGGCCCCAGATACGCAGTATTTT.

The genes are TRBV7-3 and TRBJ2-1; 8 nucleotides agree with TRBD2. The CDR3 is 15 residues long. Unmatched junction bases numbered 6, after V lost 4 bases and J lost 4 bases. Germline assignment: CDR1 SGHTA and CDR2 FQGTGA. For the CDR3, the DNA is TGTGCCAGCAGCTCCGGGAGGGCCGGGTACAATGAGCAGTTCTTC. It codes for CASSSGRAGYNEQFF.

This clone was detected only a few times. V and J are TRBV6-4 and TRBJ2-1, with TRBD2 identical over 8 bases. The CDR3 is 15 amino acids. The V gene's germline CDR1 is MRHNA and CDR2 SNTAGT. V lost 0 bases, J lost 6 bases, and 4 bases stayed unmatched. The CDR3 is CASSDSSGTSNEQFF. For the CDR3, the DNA is TGTGCCAGCAGTGACTCTTCCGGGACTAGCAATGAGCAGTTCTTC.

The chain recombines TRBV9 with TRBJ2-1; 12 nucleotides line up with TRBD2. CDR3 length equals 17 residues. The ends lost 0 bases at V and 7 bases at J; junction bases unmatched: 8. Looked up from germline, CDR1 is SGDLS and CDR2 is YYNGEE. The CDR3 spells CASSVVRASGRGNEQFF. The CDR3 nucleotides are TGTGCCAGCAGCGTAGTCAGGGCTAGCGGGAGGGGGAATGAGCAGTTCTTC.

This rearrangement joins TRBV13 to TRBJ2-5; D gene uncertain. V gave up 5 bases and J gave up 3 bases, with 4 bases separating them. The CDR3 contains 11 residues. The germline V gene has CDR1 PRHDT and CDR2 FYEKMQ (reference sequence). The CDR3 reads CASSREETQYF. Written as DNA, the CDR3 is TGTGCCAGCAGCAGAGAAGAGACCCAGTACTTC.

J is TRBJ2-7 and V is TRBV7-3, with TRBD2 matching 7 bases. The CDR3 spans 15 residues. Germline V gives CDR1 SGHTA, CDR2 FQGTGA. V gave up 5 bases and J gave up 3 bases; unmatched junction bases: 10. CDR3 nucleotide sequence: TGTGCCAGCAGCCCTTCTAGGACTAGGTTCTACGAGCAGTACTTC. The encoded protein is CASSPSRTRFYEQYF.